These 7 T cell receptor beta chains were sequenced from one sample in a study of blood T cell repertoires in COVID-19. TCRdb's copy holds only in-frame clones and misses some; the assay was immunoSEQ multiplex PCR. In the table there are about 410,000 clones, around 90% of which are singletons. The sample taken for sequencing was PBMCs or T cells enriched from blood (not recorded which). The receptor source for this set is a man aged 18 to 29 who had recovered from COVID-19.

The J gene is TRBJ2-5, the V gene TRBV10-3; maybe TRBD2 (5 bases). V lost 0 bases to trimming and J lost 0 bases, with 8 bases between them. The length of the CDR3 is 15 residues. Germline V lookup: CDR1 ENHRY, CDR2 SYGVKD. The CDR3 reads CAISESLGDQETQYF. The CDR3 DNA reads TGTGCCATCAGTGAGTCATTGGGAGACCAAGAGACCCAGTACTTC.

The V call is TRBV18, the J call TRBJ2-7; the D gene is possibly TRBD1 (5 bases). CDR3 length equals 15 residues. V dropped 2 bases and J dropped 2 bases, with 13 bases sitting between them. CDR1 is KGHSH and CDR2 is LQKENI in the germline V gene. The CDR3 coding sequence is TGTGCCAGCTCACCAACGTCAGGGAAAACCTACGAGCAGTACTTC. This encodes CASSPTSGKTYEQYF.

This rearrangement joins TRBV4-1 to TRBJ1-2, with a weak D call TRBD1 (5 bases). This CDR3 is built from 14 residues. Looked up from germline, CDR1 is MGHRA and CDR2 is YSYEKL. V was cut by 3 bases and J by 6 bases, with 14 bases left in between. The CDR3 region is CASSQNRGTDGYTF. The CDR3 bases are TGCGCCAGCAGCCAGAACCGGGGGACTGATGGCTACACCTTC.

V usage is TRBV5-1 and J usage is TRBJ2-3; 7 nucleotides agree with TRBD2. Germline V lookup: CDR1 SGHRS, CDR2 YFSETQ. The CDR3 has 16 residues. With V trimmed by 1 base and J by 2 bases, 7 bases remained unmatched. CDR3 residues: CASSLLGAGNTDTQYF. DNA for the CDR3: TGCGCCAGCAGCTTGCTCGGAGCGGGGAACACAGATACGCAGTATTTT.

The rearrangement uses TRBV30 and TRBJ1-2; D remains ambiguous. V lost 4 bases and J 2 bases, leaving 17 bases between the germline ends. The CDR3 loop spans 15 amino acids. Germline-derived CDR1 and CDR2 are GTSNPN and SVGIG (reference sequence). The CDR3 nucleotides are TGTGCCTGGAATTGGGGAGGAGGACCCAACTATGGCTACACCTTC. Translating gives CAWNWGGGPNYGYTF.

V and J are TRBV5-5 and TRBJ2-4, with D perhaps matching TRBD2 (6 bases). Germline CDR1 is SGHKS and CDR2 is YYEKEE (reference sequence). This CDR3 region has 16 residues. The V end was cut by 0 bases, the J end by 6 bases, with 16 bases between. CDR3: CASSLAAGLVRNIQYF. DNA for the CDR3: TGTGCCAGCAGCTTGGCCGCGGGGCTCGTGAGAAACATTCAGTACTTC.

The chain links TRBV27 to TRBJ1-6; 7 bases align to TRBD1. V was pared by 9 bases and J by 7 bases, with 12 bases of the junction left unmatched. The CDR3 is 15 amino acids. Germline V gene lookup returns CDR1 MNHEY and CDR2 SMNVEV (reference sequence). The CDR3 reads CASKKGQRENSPLHF. For the CDR3, the DNA is TGTGCCAGTAAAAAGGGACAGAGAGAGAATTCACCCCTCCACTTT.